This is a list of T cell receptor beta chains from one sample in a study of T cell responses to AZD1222 COVID-19 vaccine. Here immunoSEQ multiplex PCR was the method, and the copy in TCRdb shows in-frame clones only, minus some. The data show about 120,000 clones, with approximately 85% seen just once and about 6.2% held by the top ten. The sample consisted of peripheral blood, taken on day 0 of AZD1222 vaccination. All receptors derive from an adult in good health. The CDR3 runs from the conserved cysteine through the conserved F or W. Fields, in order: J gene, D gene, CDR3 length, clone size, V gene, CDR3 DNA, CDR3 protein. D genes are given only for firm matches. Expanded clones get a size class; other rows say once, few or many, or leave the size out.

J gene: TRBJ2-7
D gene: TRBD1
CDR3 length: 18
clone size: once
V gene: TRBV6-1
CDR3 DNA: TGTGCCAGCAGTGAACCGGCCACCGGGACAGGGGATTCCTACGAGCAGTACTTC
CDR3 protein: CASSEPATGTGDSYEQYF

J gene: TRBJ1-2
D gene: NA
CDR3 length: 15
clone size: NA
V gene: TRBV5-4
CDR3 DNA: TGTGCCAGCAGCTCCTCGGGGATCGCTAACTATGGCTACACCTTC
CDR3 protein: CASSSSGIANYGYTF

J gene: TRBJ1-4
D gene: NA
CDR3 length: 12
clone size: NA
V gene: TRBV6-5
CDR3 DNA: TGTGCCAGCAGTCCCTCCCACGAAAAACTGTTTTTT
CDR3 protein: CASSPSHEKLFF

J gene: TRBJ1-4
D gene: NA
CDR3 length: 16
clone size: NA
V gene: TRBV7-8
CDR3 DNA: TGTGCCAGCAGCTCGGGGGGGATCGGAGATACTGAAAAACTGTTTTTT
CDR3 protein: CASSSGGIGDTEKLFF

J gene: TRBJ1-5
D gene: NA
CDR3 length: 13
clone size: NA
V gene: TRBV6-5
CDR3 DNA: TGTGCCACCCTCCCGGGGAACAATCAGCCCCAGCATTTT
CDR3 protein: CATLPGNNQPQHF

J gene: TRBJ1-1
D gene: TRBD1
CDR3 length: 15
clone size: NA
V gene: TRBV2
CDR3 DNA: TGTGCCAGCACCCCGGACAGGAGCGGACACACTGAAGCTTTCTTT
CDR3 protein: CASTPDRSGHTEAFF

J gene: TRBJ1-3
D gene: TRBD1
CDR3 length: 13
clone size: NA
V gene: TRBV30
CDR3 DNA: TGTGCCTTGCGACAGGGGCCAGGAAACACCATATATTTT
CDR3 protein: CALRQGPGNTIYF

J gene: TRBJ2-7
D gene: TRBD1
CDR3 length: 14
clone size: NA
V gene: TRBV5-6
CDR3 DNA: TGTGCCAGCAGCGCTACAGGGGTAAATTACGAGCAGTACTTC
CDR3 protein: CASSATGVNYEQYF

J gene: TRBJ1-6
D gene: TRBD1
CDR3 length: 18
clone size: NA
V gene: TRBV28
CDR3 DNA: TGTGCCAGCAGGATTTCTCGACAGGGGACGTCGAATAATTCACCCCTCCACTTT
CDR3 protein: CASRISRQGTSNNSPLHF

J gene: TRBJ1-2
D gene: NA
CDR3 length: 12
clone size: once
V gene: TRBV30
CDR3 DNA: TGTGCCTGGAACGAGCAGGGAAGGGGCTACACCTTC
CDR3 protein: CAWNEQGRGYTF